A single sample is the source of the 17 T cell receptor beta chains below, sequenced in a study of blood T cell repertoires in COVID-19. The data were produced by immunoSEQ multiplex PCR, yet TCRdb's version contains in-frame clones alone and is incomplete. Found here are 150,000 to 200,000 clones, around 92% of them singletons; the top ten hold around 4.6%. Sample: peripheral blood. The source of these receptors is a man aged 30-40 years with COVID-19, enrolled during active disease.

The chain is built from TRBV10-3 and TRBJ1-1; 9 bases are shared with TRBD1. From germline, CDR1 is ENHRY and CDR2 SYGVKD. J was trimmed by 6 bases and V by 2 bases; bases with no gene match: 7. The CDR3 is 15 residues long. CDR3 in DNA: TGTGCCATCAGTGAGCACAGGGACAGGGTTTCTGAAGCTTTCTTT. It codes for CAISEHRDRVSEAFF.

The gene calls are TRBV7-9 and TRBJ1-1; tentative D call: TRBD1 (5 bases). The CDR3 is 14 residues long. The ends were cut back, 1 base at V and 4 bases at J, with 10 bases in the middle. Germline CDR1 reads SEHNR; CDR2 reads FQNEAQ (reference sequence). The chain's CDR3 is CASSLEGTGTEAFF. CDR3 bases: TGTGCCAGCAGCTTAGAAGGGACTGGCACTGAAGCTTTCTTT.

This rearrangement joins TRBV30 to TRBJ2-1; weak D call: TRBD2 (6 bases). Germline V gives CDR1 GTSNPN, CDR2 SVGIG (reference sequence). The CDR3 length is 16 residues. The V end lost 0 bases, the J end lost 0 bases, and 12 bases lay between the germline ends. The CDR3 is CAWSVYSGNSYNEQFF. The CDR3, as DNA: TGTGCCTGGAGTGTATATAGCGGAAACTCCTACAATGAGCAGTTCTTC.

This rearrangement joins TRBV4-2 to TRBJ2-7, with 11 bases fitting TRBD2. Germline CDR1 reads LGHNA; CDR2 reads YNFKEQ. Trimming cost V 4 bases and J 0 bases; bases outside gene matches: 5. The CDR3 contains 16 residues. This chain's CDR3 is CASSPRTSGFSYEQYF. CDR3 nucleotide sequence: TGTGCCAGCAGCCCTCGGACTAGCGGGTTCTCCTACGAGCAGTACTTC.

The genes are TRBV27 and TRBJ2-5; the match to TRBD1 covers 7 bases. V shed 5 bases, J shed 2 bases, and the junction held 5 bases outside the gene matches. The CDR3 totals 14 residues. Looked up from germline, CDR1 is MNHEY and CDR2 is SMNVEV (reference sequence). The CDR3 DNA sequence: TGTGCCAGCAGTGGGGACAGTCCTCAAGAGACCCAGTACTTC. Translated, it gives CASSGDSPQETQYF.

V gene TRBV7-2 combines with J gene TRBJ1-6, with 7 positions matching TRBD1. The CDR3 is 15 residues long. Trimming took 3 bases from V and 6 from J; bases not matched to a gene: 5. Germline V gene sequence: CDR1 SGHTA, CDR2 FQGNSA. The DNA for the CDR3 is TGTGCCAGCAGCTTCCGAGGGGGCACTAATTCACCCCTCCACTTT. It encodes CASSFRGGTNSPLHF. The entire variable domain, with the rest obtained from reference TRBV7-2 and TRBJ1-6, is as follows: GAGVSQSPSNKVTEKGKDVELRCDPISGHTALYWYRQSLGQGLEFLIYFQGNSAPDKSGLPSDRFSAERTGGSVSTLTIQRTQQEDSAVYLCASSFRGGTNSPLHFGNGTRLTVT.

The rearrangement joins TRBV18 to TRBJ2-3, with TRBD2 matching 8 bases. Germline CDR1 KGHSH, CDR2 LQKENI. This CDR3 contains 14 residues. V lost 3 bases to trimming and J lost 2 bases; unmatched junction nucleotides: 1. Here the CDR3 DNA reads TGTGCCAGCTCACCTAGCGGGATCACAGATACGCAGTATTTT. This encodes CASSPSGITDTQYF.

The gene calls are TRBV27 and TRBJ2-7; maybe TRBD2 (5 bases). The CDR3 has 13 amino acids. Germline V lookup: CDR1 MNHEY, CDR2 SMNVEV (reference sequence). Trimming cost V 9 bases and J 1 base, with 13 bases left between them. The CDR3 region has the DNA TGTGCCAGTGGGGAGAGAGATTCCTACGAGCAGTACTTC. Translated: CASGERDSYEQYF.

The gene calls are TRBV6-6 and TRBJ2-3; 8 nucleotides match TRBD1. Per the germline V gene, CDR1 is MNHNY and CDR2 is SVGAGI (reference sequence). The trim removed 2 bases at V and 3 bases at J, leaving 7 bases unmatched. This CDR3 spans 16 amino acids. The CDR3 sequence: CASSYTQGAWTDTQYF. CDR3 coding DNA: TGTGCCAGCAGTTACACCCAGGGGGCTTGGACAGATACGCAGTATTTT.

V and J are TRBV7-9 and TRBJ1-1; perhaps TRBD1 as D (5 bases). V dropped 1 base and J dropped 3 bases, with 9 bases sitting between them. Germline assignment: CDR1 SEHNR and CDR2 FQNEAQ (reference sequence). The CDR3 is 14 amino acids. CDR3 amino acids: CASSLDWGDTEAFF. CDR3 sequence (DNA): TGTGCCAGCAGCTTAGATTGGGGGGACACTGAAGCTTTCTTT. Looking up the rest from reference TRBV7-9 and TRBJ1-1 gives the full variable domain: DTGVSQNPRHKITKRGQNVTFRCDPISEHNRLYWYRQTLGQGPEFLTYFQNEAQLEKSRLLSDRFSAERPKGSFSTLEIQRTEQGDSAMYLCASSLDWGDTEAFFGQGTRLTVV.

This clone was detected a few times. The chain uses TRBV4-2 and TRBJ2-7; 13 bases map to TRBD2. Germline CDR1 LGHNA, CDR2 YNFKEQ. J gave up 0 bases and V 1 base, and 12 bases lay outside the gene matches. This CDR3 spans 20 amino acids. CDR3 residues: CASSQVYVTSGRLSSYEQYF. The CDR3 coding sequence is TGTGCCAGCAGCCAAGTCTATGTGACTAGCGGGAGGCTTAGCTCCTACGAGCAGTACTTC.

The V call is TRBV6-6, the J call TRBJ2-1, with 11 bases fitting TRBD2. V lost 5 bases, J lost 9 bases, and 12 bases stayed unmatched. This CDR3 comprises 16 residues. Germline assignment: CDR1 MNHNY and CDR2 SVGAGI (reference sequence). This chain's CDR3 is CASSHPGLAGRVEQFF. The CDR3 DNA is TGTGCCAGCAGTCACCCCGGACTAGCGGGCCGGGTTGAGCAGTTCTTC.

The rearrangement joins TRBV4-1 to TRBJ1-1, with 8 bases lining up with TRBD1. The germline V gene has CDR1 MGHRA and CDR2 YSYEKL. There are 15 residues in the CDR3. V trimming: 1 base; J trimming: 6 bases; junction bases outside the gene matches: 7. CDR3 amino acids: CASSQVGQGPPEAFF. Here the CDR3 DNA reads TGCGCCAGCAGCCAAGTAGGACAGGGCCCACCTGAAGCTTTCTTT.

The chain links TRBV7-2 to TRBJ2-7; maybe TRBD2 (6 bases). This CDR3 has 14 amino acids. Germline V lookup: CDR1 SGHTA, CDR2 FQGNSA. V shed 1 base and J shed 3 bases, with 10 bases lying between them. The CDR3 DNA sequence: TGTGCCAGCAGCTTAGGAGCGGGCATCTACGAGCAGTACTTC. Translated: CASSLGAGIYEQYF. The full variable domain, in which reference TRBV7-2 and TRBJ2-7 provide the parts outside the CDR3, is GAGVSQSPSNKVTEKGKDVELRCDPISGHTALYWYRQSLGQGLEFLIYFQGNSAPDKSGLPSDRFSAERTGGSVSTLTIQRTQQEDSAVYLCASSLGAGIYEQYFGPGTRLTVT.

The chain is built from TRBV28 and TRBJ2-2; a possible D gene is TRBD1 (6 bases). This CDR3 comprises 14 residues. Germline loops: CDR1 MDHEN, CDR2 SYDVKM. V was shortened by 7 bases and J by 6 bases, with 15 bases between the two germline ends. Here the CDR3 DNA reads TGTGCCAGCATAGGGGGTACGGGCGCCGGGGAGCTGTTTTTT. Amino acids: CASIGGTGAGELFF.

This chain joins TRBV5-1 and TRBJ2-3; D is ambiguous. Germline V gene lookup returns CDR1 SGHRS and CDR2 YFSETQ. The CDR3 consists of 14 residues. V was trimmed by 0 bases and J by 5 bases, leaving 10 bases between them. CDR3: CASSLGVAGDTQYF. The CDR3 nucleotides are TGCGCCAGCAGCTTGGGGGTAGCTGGAGATACGCAGTATTTT.

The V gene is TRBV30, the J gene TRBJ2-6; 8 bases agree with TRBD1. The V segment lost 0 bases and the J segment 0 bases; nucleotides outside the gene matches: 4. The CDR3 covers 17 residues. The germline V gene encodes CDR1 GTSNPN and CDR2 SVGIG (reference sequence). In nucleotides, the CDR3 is TGTGCCTGGAGTGTTGGGACAGGTAGCTCTGGGGCCAACGTCCTGACTTTC. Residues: CAWSVGTGSSGANVLTF.